This T cell receptor beta chain was identified in a study of OX40 agonist ivuxolimab in advanced cancers. Study-level background: Ivuxolimab was administered intravenously to patients at 0.01 to 10 mg/kg every 2 weeks. Of mixed ages from about 23 to 90 and averaging around 60 years, the group was about 80% male. Study conclusions and caveats: Certain nonresponders additionally had low normalized T-cell clonal expansion.

Of note for this clone: Antigen specificity is unknown.

The CDR3 spans 18 residues. V lost 5 bases and J lost 8; bases outside the gene matches: 20. CDR1 is SGHAT, CDR2 FQNNGV, per germline. Method: immunoSEQ multiplex PCR; TCRdb's copy keeps in-frame clones and lacks some. The table includes approximately 58,000 clones, around 84% detected once. The investigators sampled blood at baseline, at cycle 4 day 1, and at cycle 7 day 1. This chain uses TRBV11-2 with TRBJ2-1, with 8 bases lining up with TRBD2. The specimen comprised CD4+ or CD8+ T cells sorted from blood, sampled in a trial of the OX40 agonist ivuxolimab. The sequence was collected from an adult with an advanced solid tumor such as melanoma, head and neck, liver or kidney cancer. The CDR3 sequence is CASSAYPWGKRELDEQFF. In nucleotides, the CDR3 is TGTGCCAGCAGCGCGTACCCCTGGGGGAAGCGGGAGTTGGATGAGCAGTTCTTC. Full variable domain (missing parts from reference TRBV11-2 and TRBJ2-1): EAGVAQSPRYKIIEKRQSVAFWCNPISGHATLYWYQQILGQGPKLLIQFQNNGVVDDSQLPKDRFSAERLKGVDSTLKIQPAKLEDSAVYLCASSAYPWGKRELDEQFFGPGTRLTVL.